The 20 T cell receptor beta chains listed next were all sequenced from one sample in a study of T cell changes during pregnancy in multiple sclerosis. Some clones are missing from TCRdb's copy, which holds only in-frame ones; the method was immunoSEQ multiplex PCR. Here the sample spans approximately 88,000 clones, roughly 92% being singletons. The specimen comprised peripheral blood, sampled in the first trimester of pregnancy. These receptors were taken from a female donor with multiple sclerosis, enrolled in a pregnancy study.

The rearrangement links TRBV28 to TRBJ1-5; no reliable D call. This CDR3 spans 14 amino acids. Between the trimmed V and J ends, which lost 11 bases and 5 bases, there was a span of 19 bases. Per germline, CDR1 MDHEN and CDR2 SYDVKM. The CDR3 loop reads CASALLGSDQPQHF. The DNA of the CDR3 is TGTGCCTCAGCACTATTAGGATCCGATCAGCCCCAGCATTTT. Full variable domain (rest looked up from reference TRBV28 and TRBJ1-5): DVKVTQSSRYLVKRTGEKVFLECVQDMDHENMFWYRQDPGLGLRLIYFSYDVKMKEKGDIPEGYSVSREKKERFSLILESASTNQTSMYLCASALLGSDQPQHFGDGTRLSIL.

The J gene is TRBJ2-2, the V gene TRBV5-6, with a weak D call TRBD1 (6 bases). V lost 0 bases, J lost 6 bases, and 21 bases lay in between. Looked up from germline, CDR1 is SGHDT and CDR2 is YYEEEE. The CDR3 covers 18 residues. The CDR3 nucleotides are TGTGCCAGCAGCTTGGGGGACACCAGGTTGGGTAGGGCCGGGGAGCTGTTTTTT. Its translation is CASSLGDTRLGRAGELFF.

This chain connects TRBV5-4 to TRBJ2-1; D gene ambiguous. CDR3 size: 12 residues. CDR1 SGHNT and CDR2 YYREEE come from the germline V gene (reference sequence). The V and J ends lost 5 bases and 2 bases respectively, with 5 bases between them. Here the CDR3 DNA reads TGTGCCAGCAGTTCAACCTACAATGAGCAGTTCTTC. It is translated as CASSSTYNEQFF. The full variable domain, in which reference TRBV5-4 and TRBJ2-1 provide the parts outside the CDR3, is ETGVTQSPTHLIKTRGQQVTLRCSSQSGHNTVSWYQQALGQGPQFIFQYYREEENGRGNFPPRFSGLQFPNYSSELNVNALELDDSALYLCASSSTYNEQFFGPGTRLTVL.

This chain's CDR3 is CASRPRDRGIYGYTF. DNA of the CDR3: TGTGCCAGCAGGCCCCGGGACAGGGGTATCTATGGCTACACCTTC. V gene TRBV5-4 combines with J gene TRBJ1-2; 10 bases match TRBD1. Germline CDR1 reads SGHNT; CDR2 reads YYREEE (reference sequence). V trimming: 5 bases; J trimming: 4 bases; junction bases outside the gene matches: 8. The CDR3 is made up of 15 amino acids.

CDR3 nucleotide sequence: TGTGCCAGCAGTTTATACGCAGGGGGGAACACTGAAGCTTTCTTT. This gives the protein CASSLYAGGNTEAFF. J is TRBJ1-1 and V is TRBV28; 7 bases map to TRBD1. This CDR3 is built from 15 residues. The ends lost 1 base at V and 1 base at J; junction bases unmatched: 3. The germline gives CDR1 MDHEN, CDR2 SYDVKM.

This rearrangement joins TRBV7-9 to TRBJ1-2; maybe TRBD1 (6 bases). V lost 3 bases and J lost 8, with 13 bases in between. Germline V gene lookup returns CDR1 SEHNR and CDR2 FQNEAQ (reference sequence). CDR3 length: 13 residues. This chain's CDR3 is CASSFVNGGGYTF. CDR3 in DNA: TGTGCCAGCAGCTTCGTCAATGGGGGCGGCTACACCTTC.

The DNA for the CDR3 is TGTGCCAGCAGTTTAGTCTTCTATAATTCACCCCTCCACTTT. It is translated as CASSLVFYNSPLHF. The gene calls are TRBV28 and TRBJ1-6, with no clear D. Trimming removed 2 bases from V and 3 bases from J, with 5 bases in between. CDR1 and CDR2 from the germline V gene are MDHEN and SYDVKM. This CDR3 region has 14 residues.

V usage is TRBV6-6 and J usage is TRBJ2-7, with a tentative D call TRBD2 (5 bases). CDR1 is MNHNY, CDR2 SVGAGI, per germline (reference sequence). The CDR3 is 13 residues long. Deletions cut 5 bases from V and 3 bases from J, with 11 bases between. The CDR3 protein is CASSDSEVYEQYF. In DNA form, the CDR3 reads TGTGCCAGCAGTGATAGCGAGGTCTACGAGCAGTACTTC.

This sequence joins TRBV11-2 and TRBJ2-1, with D maybe TRBD2 (6 bases). Germline V gene sequence: CDR1 SGHAT, CDR2 FQNNGV. This CDR3 contains 16 residues. V was shortened by 1 base and J by 2 bases, with 12 bases between the two germline ends. CDR3 DNA sequence: TGTGCCAGCAGCTTAGGGACGGGAGCCACCTACAATGAGCAGTTCTTC. The encoded protein is CASSLGTGATYNEQFF.

V usage is TRBV25-1 and J usage is TRBJ2-1, with 13 bases lining up with TRBD2. This CDR3 has 13 amino acids. Germline V lookup: CDR1 MGHDK, CDR2 SYGVNS. J lost 8 bases, V lost 8 bases, and 3 bases had no gene match. Written as DNA, the CDR3 is TGTGCCAGCGGACTAGCGGGAGTTTATGAGCAGTTCTTC. This sequence encodes CASGLAGVYEQFF.

This chain joins TRBV27 and TRBJ2-7, with 7 bases aligning to TRBD2. The germline V gene encodes CDR1 MNHEY and CDR2 SMNVEV (reference sequence). The CDR3 contains 16 residues. V lost 2 bases, J lost 0 bases, and 7 bases stayed unmatched. CDR3: CASSLSLAASSYEQYF. As DNA, the CDR3 is TGTGCCAGCAGTTTAAGTCTAGCGGCGAGCTCCTACGAGCAGTACTTC.

This sequence joins TRBV13 and TRBJ1-3, with 9 bases lining up with TRBD1. Per the germline V gene, CDR1 is PRHDT and CDR2 is FYEKMQ (reference sequence). Trimming took 5 bases from V and 9 from J; bases not matched to a gene: 11. The CDR3 has 15 residues. CDR3 residues: CASSTTGQGHPTIYF. As DNA, the CDR3 is TGTGCCAGCAGCACGACGGGACAGGGACATCCCACCATATATTTT. The entire variable domain, with the rest obtained from reference TRBV13 and TRBJ1-3, is as follows: AAGVIQSPRHLIKEKRETATLKCYPIPRHDTVYWYQQGPGQDPQFLISFYEKMQSDKGSIPDRFSAQQFSDYHSELNMSSLELGDSALYFCASSTTGQGHPTIYFGEGSWLTVV.

V is TRBV6-5 and J is TRBJ2-7, with 8 bases fitting TRBD2. Losses at the gene ends were 3 bases for V and 6 bases for J; bases not matched to a gene: 4. Looked up from germline, CDR1 is MNHEY and CDR2 is SVGAGI. The CDR3 has 13 amino acids. The CDR3 nucleotides are TGTGCCAGCAGTTATGGACTAGCATCCGAGCAGTACTTC. Translated: CASSYGLASEQYF.

This clone was counted a single time. The junction and the germline gene differ at one end; a read error may be behind it. The chain carries TRBV7-7 and TRBJ2-5, with 9 bases lining up with TRBD1. The CDR3 has 15 amino acids. Germline CDR1 is SSHAT and CDR2 is FNYEAQ (reference sequence). The CDR3 is CASSDRGGRQETQYF. CDR3 DNA sequence: TGTGCTAGCAGCGACAGGGGGGGGCGCCAAGAGACCCAGTACTTC.

The gene calls are TRBV7-9 and TRBJ2-7, with 10 bases aligning to TRBD2. With V trimmed by 1 base and J by 2 bases, 11 bases remained unmatched. Germline CDR1 is SEHNR and CDR2 is FQNEAQ (reference sequence). The CDR3 loop spans 18 amino acids. CDR3 in amino acids: CASSLGALAGGSTYEQYF. As DNA, the CDR3 is TGTGCCAGCAGCTTAGGAGCGTTAGCGGGAGGTTCTACCTACGAGCAGTACTTC.

The chain has TRBV25-1 and TRBJ1-2, with D tentatively TRBD1 (5 bases). The germline V gene has CDR1 MGHDK and CDR2 SYGVNS. Trimming stripped 3 bases from V and 8 bases from J, with 13 bases between. CDR3 size: 13 residues. The CDR3 nucleotides are TGTGCCAGCAGTGACGGTGGGGCGAGGGGCTACACCTTC. As protein: CASSDGGARGYTF.

The chain couples TRBV7-8 to TRBJ2-1, with 8 bases that match TRBD1. After removal of 2 bases from V and 7 bases from J, the junction contained 4 bases not matched to a gene. Germline CDR1 reads SGHVS; CDR2 reads FQNEAQ. The length of the CDR3 is 14 residues. CDR3 amino acids: CASSLTQGANEQFF. The CDR3 coding sequence is TGTGCCAGCAGCTTAACCCAGGGGGCAAATGAGCAGTTCTTC.

This chain joins TRBV11-3 and TRBJ2-2, with D unclear. The germline CDR1 and CDR2 sequences are SGHNT and YENEEA. V was cut by 5 bases and J by 4 bases, with 11 bases left in between. The CDR3 is 14 amino acids. DNA of the CDR3: TGTGCCAGCAGCCATCGCGGAGTCACCGGGGAGCTGTTTTTT. Translated: CASSHRGVTGELFF.

The CDR3 region is CASSISGRNNEQFF. The CDR3 nucleotides are TGCGCCAGCAGCATTAGCGGGAGGAACAATGAGCAGTTCTTC. This chain joins TRBV5-1 and TRBJ2-1; 10 bases match TRBD2. V shed 4 bases, J shed 5 bases, and the junction held 3 bases outside the gene matches. The CDR3 totals 14 residues. Germline V gives CDR1 SGHRS, CDR2 YFSETQ.

V gene TRBV11-3 combines with J gene TRBJ1-1; D is perhaps TRBD1 (6 bases). This CDR3 has 13 residues. CDR1 and CDR2 from the germline V gene are SGHNT and YENEEA. Between the trimmed V and J ends, which lost 5 bases and 5 bases, there was a span of 12 bases. Written as DNA, the CDR3 is TGTGCCAGCAGCCCAAGGGGGGGGACTGAAGCTTTCTTT. Translation: CASSPRGGTEAFF.